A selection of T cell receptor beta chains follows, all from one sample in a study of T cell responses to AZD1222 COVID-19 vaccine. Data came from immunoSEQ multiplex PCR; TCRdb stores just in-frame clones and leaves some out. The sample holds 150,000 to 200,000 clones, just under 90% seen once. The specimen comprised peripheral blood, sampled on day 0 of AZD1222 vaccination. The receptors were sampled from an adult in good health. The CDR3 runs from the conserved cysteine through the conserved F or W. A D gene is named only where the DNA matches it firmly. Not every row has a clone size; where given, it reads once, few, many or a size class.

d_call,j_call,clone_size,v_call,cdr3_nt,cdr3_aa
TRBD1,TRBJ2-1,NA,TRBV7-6,TGTGCCAGCAGCCGCCAGACAGGGGCGTACAATGAGCAGTTCTTC,CASSRQTGAYNEQFF
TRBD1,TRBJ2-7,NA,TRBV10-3,TGTGCCATCACAGGACAGGGCGGTTATGGGGAGCAGTACTTC,CAITGQGGYGEQYF
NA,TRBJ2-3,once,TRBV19,TGTGCCAGTAGTACCTCCGCAAAGACAGATACGCAGTATTTT,CASSTSAKTDTQYF
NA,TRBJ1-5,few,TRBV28,TGTGCCAGCAGTTTGGACATAACCCAGCCCCAGCATTTT,CASSLDITQPQHF
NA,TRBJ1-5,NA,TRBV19,TGTGCCAGTAGTATACCCGGCAGAACTGATAGCAATCAGCCCCAGCATTTT,CASSIPGRTDSNQPQHF
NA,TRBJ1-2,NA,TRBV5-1,TGCGCCAGCAGCCCTGGGACGGAACATGGCTACACCTTC,CASSPGTEHGYTF
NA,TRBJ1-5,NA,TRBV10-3,TGTGCCATCAGTTCAGGAGGGGATAGCAATCAGCCCCAGCATTTT,CAISSGGDSNQPQHF
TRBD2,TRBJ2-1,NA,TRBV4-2,TGTGCCAGCAGCCAGGTTAGCGGGGGGGCAATCGGCAATGAGCAGTTCTTC,CASSQVSGGAIGNEQFF
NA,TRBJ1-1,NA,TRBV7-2,TGTGCCAGCAGCTTATTGCGGGCCACTGAAGCTTTCTTT,CASSLLRATEAFF
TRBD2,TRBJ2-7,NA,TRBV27,TGTGCCAGCAGGTGGACTAGCGGGTACGAGCAGTACTTC,CASRWTSGYEQYF
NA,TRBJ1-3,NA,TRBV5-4,TGTGCCAGCAGCTTGGATAACTCTGGAAACACCATATATTTT,CASSLDNSGNTIYF
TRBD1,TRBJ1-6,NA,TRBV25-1,TGTGCCAGCAGTGGGACAGGGAATTCACCCCTCCACTTT,CASSGTGNSPLHF
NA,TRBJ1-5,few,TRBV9,TGTGCCAGCAGCGTAGCCTCCAATCAGCCCCAGCATTTT,CASSVASNQPQHF
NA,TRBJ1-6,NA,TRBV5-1,TGCGCCAGCAGCTCCGACCTGGGAAGCTCCTATAATTCACCCCTCCACTTT,CASSSDLGSSYNSPLHF
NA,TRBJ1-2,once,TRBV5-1,TGCGCCAGCAGCTTGAACGGGGGGCTTGGTGGCTACACCTTC,CASSLNGGLGGYTF
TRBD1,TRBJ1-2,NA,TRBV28,TGTGCCAGCAGGACCGGGACAGGGTTTGGCTACACCTTC,CASRTGTGFGYTF
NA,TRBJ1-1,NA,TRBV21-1,TGTGCCAGCAGCAAAGGGTGTTGGGTAGAATTGAACACTGAAGCTTTCTTT,CASSKGCWVELNTEAFF
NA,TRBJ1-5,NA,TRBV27,TGTGCCAGCAGTTTCCGGGCTGGGGGACAGCCCCAGCATTTT,CASSFRAGGQPQHF
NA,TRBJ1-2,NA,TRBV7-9,TGTGCCAGCAGCTCCCAACCCCAGACACCTAACTATGGCTACACCTTC,CASSSQPQTPNYGYTF
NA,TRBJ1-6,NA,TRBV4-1,TGCGCCAGCAGCCAAGATGAGGGTGGAACGTCCCTCCACTTT,CASSQDEGGTSLHF
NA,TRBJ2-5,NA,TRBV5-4,TGTGCCAGCAGCAAGTGGGAGACCCAGTACTTC,CASSKWETQYF
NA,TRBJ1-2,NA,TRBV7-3,TGTGCCAGCAGCTTAGGGGGGCAGTCTCGTCTTGGCTACACCTTC,CASSLGGQSRLGYTF
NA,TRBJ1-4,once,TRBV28,TGTGCCAGCGCGGGGGGGGCGGCGAATGAAAAACTGTTTTTT,CASAGGAANEKLFF
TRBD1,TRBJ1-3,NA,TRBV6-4,TGTGCCAGCAGGGATATGACAGGGAACCCCACCATATATTTT,CASRDMTGNPTIYF
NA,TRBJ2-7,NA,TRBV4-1,TGCGCCAGCAGCCAAGAGTCGGATTCCTTCTACGAGCAGTACTTC,CASSQESDSFYEQYF
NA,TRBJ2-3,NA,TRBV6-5,TGTGCCAGCAGTTATCAAGATACGCAGTATTTT,CASSYQDTQYF
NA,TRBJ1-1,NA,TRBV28,TGTGCCAGCAGGACCGGGGGAGCACCAATGAACACTGAAGCTTTCTTT,CASRTGGAPMNTEAFF
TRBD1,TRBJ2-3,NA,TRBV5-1,TGCGCCAGCAGCTTGGGGGGACAGGGGACAGATACGCAGTATTTT,CASSLGGQGTDTQYF
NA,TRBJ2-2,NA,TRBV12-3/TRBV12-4,TGTGCCAGCAGTTTAAGGACGGGGGAGCTGTTTTTT,CASSLRTGELFF
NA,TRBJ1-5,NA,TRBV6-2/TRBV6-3,TGTGCCAGCAGTTACTCGATTGATCGGGCAGACAATCAGCCCCAGCATTTT,CASSYSIDRADNQPQHF
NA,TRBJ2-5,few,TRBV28,TGTGCCAGCGGGGGAACGGGAGCCGTGGAGACCCAGTACTTC,CASGGTGAVETQYF
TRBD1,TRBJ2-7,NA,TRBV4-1,TGCGCCAGCAGCCAAGATGAAACAGGGGCAAATTGGGACGAGCAGTACTTC,CASSQDETGANWDEQYF
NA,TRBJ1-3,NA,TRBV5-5,TGTGCCAGCAGCTTGGATCCAGGACGAACCTCTGGAAACACCATATATTTT,CASSLDPGRTSGNTIYF
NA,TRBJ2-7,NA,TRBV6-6,TGTGCCAGCACGAGGGGTGTTTCCTACGAGCAGTACTTC,CASTRGVSYEQYF
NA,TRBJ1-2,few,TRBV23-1,TGCGCCAGCAGTCAACCCGCTCGACAGAATAACTATGGCTACACCTTC,CASSQPARQNNYGYTF
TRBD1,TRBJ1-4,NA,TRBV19,TGTGCCAGTAGTACCGGGACAGCAACTAATGAAAAACTGTTTTTT,CASSTGTATNEKLFF
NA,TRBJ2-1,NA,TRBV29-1,TGCAGCGCACCCCTGGGGTCCTACAATGAGCAGTTCTTC,CSAPLGSYNEQFF
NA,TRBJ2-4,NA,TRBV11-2,TGTGCCAGCAGCTTAGATCTAGGGCTAGCCAAAAACATTCAGTACTTC,CASSLDLGLAKNIQYF
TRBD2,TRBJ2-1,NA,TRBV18,TGTGCCAGCTCACCTGGACCCGCGGGAGTAAAAGGTAGAGGCTACAATGAGCAGTTCTTC,CASSPGPAGVKGRGYNEQFF
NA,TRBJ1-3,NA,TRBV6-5,TGTGCCAGCAGTTACTCGAGTTCGTCTGGAAACACCATATATTTT,CASSYSSSSGNTIYF
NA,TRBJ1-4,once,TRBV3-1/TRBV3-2,TGTGCCAGCAGCCAAGTTTTGGCTGCAACTAATGAAAAACTGTTTTTT,CASSQVLAATNEKLFF
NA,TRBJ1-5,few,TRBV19,TGTGCCAGTAGTTCCAGTGTCCAGCCCCAGCATTTT,CASSSSVQPQHF
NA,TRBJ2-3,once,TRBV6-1,TGTGCCAGCAGTGATATCGGGGGATCGCGCACAGATACGCAGTATTTT,CASSDIGGSRTDTQYF
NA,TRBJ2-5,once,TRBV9,TGTGCCAGCAGCGTAGCGTTCGCTTTGGGGGAGACCCAGTACTTC,CASSVAFALGETQYF
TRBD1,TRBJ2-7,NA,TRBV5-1,TGCGCCAGCAGCTCCCTACAGGGGCCGCAGTACTTC,CASSSLQGPQYF
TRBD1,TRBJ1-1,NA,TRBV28,TGTGCCAGCAGTGGGACCGGGACAGGGTTCGCTGAAGCTTTCTTT,CASSGTGTGFAEAFF
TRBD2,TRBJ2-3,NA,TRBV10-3,TGTGCCATCAGCCTAGCGGATAGCACAGATACGCAGTATTTT,CAISLADSTDTQYF
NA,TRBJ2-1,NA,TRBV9,TGTGCCAGCAGCGTATCTCCAGGGGACAATGAGCAGTTCTTC,CASSVSPGDNEQFF
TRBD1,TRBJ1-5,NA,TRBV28,TGTGCCAGCAGTTCGACAGGGGGCGGCAATCAGCCCCAGCATTTT,CASSSTGGGNQPQHF
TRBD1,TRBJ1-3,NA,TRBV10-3,TGTGCCATCAGCCCAGCAGGGGGATCTGGAAACACCATATATTTT,CAISPAGGSGNTIYF
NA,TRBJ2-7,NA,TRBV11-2,TGTGCCAGCAGCTCTACAGGGCGCGAGCAGTACTTC,CASSSTGREQYF
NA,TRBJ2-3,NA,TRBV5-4,TGTGCCAGCACCCTACCCGACCAGCTGGCAGATACGCAGTATTTT,CASTLPDQLADTQYF
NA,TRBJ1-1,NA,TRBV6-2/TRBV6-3,TGTGCCAGCAGTTCGGTGTGGGGCACTGAAGCTTTCTTT,CASSSVWGTEAFF